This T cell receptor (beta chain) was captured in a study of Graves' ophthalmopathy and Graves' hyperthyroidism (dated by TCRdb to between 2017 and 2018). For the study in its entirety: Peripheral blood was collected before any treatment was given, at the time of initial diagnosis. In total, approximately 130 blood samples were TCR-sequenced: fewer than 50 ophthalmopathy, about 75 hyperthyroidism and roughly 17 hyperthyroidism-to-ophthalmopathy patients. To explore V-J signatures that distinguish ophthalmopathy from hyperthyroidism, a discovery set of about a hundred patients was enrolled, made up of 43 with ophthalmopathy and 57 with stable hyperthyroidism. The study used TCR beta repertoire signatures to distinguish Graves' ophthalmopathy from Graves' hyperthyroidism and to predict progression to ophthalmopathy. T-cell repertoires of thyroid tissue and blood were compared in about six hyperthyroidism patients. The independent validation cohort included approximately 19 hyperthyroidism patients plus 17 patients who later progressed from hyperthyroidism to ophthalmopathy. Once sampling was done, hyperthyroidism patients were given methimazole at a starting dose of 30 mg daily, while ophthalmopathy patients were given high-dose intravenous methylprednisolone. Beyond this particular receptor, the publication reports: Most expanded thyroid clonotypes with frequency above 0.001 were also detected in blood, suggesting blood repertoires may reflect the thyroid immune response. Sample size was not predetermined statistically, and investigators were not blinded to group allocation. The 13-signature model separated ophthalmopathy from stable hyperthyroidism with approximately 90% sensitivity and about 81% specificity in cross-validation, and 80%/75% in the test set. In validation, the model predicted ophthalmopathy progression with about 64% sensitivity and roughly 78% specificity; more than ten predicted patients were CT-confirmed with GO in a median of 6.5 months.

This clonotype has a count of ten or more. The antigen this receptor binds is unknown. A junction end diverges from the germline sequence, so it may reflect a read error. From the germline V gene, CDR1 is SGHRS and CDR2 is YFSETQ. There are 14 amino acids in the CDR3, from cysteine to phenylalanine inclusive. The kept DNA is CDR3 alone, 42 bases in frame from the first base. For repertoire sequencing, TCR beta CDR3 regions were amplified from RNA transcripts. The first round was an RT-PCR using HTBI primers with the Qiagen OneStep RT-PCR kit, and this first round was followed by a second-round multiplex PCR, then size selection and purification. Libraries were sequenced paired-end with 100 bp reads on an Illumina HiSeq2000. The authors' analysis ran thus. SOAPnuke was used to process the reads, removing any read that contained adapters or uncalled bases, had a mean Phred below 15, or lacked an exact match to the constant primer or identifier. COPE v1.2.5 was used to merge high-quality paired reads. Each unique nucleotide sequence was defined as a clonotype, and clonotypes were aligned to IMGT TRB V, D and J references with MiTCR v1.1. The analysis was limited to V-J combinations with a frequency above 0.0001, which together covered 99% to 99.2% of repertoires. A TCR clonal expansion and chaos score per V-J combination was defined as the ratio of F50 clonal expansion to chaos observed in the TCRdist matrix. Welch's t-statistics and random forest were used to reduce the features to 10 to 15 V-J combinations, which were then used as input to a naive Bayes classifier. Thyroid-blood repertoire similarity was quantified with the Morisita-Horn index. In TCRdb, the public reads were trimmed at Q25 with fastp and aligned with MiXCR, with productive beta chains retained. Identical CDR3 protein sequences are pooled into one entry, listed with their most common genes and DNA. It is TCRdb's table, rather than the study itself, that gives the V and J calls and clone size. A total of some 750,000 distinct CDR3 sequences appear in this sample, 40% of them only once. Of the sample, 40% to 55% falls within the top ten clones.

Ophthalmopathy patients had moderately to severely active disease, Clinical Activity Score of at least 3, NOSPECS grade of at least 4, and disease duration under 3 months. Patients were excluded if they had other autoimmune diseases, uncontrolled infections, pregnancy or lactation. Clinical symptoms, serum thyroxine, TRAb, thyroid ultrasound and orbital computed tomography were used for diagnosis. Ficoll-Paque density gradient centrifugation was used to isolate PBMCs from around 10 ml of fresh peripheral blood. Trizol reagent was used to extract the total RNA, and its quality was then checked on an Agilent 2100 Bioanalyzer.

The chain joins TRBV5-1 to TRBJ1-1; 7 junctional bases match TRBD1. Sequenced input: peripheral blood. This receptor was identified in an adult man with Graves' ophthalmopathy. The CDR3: CASSPGQMNTEAFF. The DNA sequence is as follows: TGTGCCAGCAGCCCGGGACAGATGAACACTGAAGCTTTCTTT.